The 6 T cell receptor beta chains reported below all come from one sample, sequenced in a study of OX40 agonist ivuxolimab in advanced cancers. Generated by immunoSEQ multiplex PCR, the TCRdb table keeps only in-frame clones and is missing some. The table has about 22,000 clones, 65% to 90% seen once. The sample consisted of CD4+ or CD8+ T cells sorted from blood, taken in a trial of the OX40 agonist ivuxolimab. These TCRs come from an adult with an advanced solid tumor such as melanoma, head and neck, liver or kidney cancer.

This clone was recorded a few times. The rearrangement uses TRBV30 and TRBJ2-1, with D possibly matching TRBD1 (5 bases). Per germline, CDR1 GTSNPN and CDR2 SVGIG (reference sequence). The CDR3 spans 14 residues. Trimming took off 0 bases at V and 0 bases at J, with 6 bases between the two ends. CDR3 region: CAWSVGDSYNEQFF. Here the CDR3 DNA reads TGTGCCTGGAGTGTAGGGGACTCCTACAATGAGCAGTTCTTC.

This clone qualifies as medium-sized. The rearrangement joins TRBV10-3 to TRBJ1-3, with D possibly matching TRBD1 (6 bases). V was pared by 8 bases and J by 0 bases, with 14 bases between. CDR1 is ENHRY and CDR2 is SYGVKD in the germline V gene. This CDR3 is 15 amino acids long. The CDR3 reads CAIETDSNSGNTIYF. The CDR3 bases are TGTGCCATCGAGACGGACAGTAACTCTGGAAACACCATATATTTT.

The count of this clone is one. The genes are TRBV29-1 and TRBJ2-1; weak D call: TRBD2 (6 bases). The germline V gene encodes CDR1 SQVTM and CDR2 ANQGSEA. The CDR3 length is 16 residues. The V gene lost 4 bases and the J gene lost 2 bases, with 18 bases spanning the gap. The chain's CDR3 is CSVGLRTIVPYNEQFF. CDR3 bases: TGCAGCGTTGGTTTAAGGACTATCGTTCCCTACAATGAGCAGTTCTTC.

The CDR3 region is CASSQDPGGGGGYTF. The CDR3 coding sequence is TGCGCCAGCAGCCAAGATCCCGGCGGCGGGGGTGGCTACACCTTC. This chain uses TRBV4-1 with TRBJ1-2, with D perhaps TRBD1 (5 bases). Germline V gives CDR1 MGHRA, CDR2 YSYEKL. V dropped 0 bases and J dropped 7 bases, with 15 bases sitting between them. The CDR3 runs to 15 residues.

The V and J genes are TRBV30 and TRBJ2-2; the D gene is possibly TRBD1 (5 bases). V lost 3 bases, J lost 6 bases, and 11 bases lay in between. The CDR3 consists of 13 residues. Germline lookup yields CDR1 GTSNPN and CDR2 SVGIG (reference sequence). In nucleotides, the CDR3 is TGTGCCTGGAGCCAGGGTCGAGCCGGGGAGCTGTTTTTT. Encoded protein: CAWSQGRAGELFF.

The V gene is TRBV7-9, the J gene TRBJ2-5, with D maybe TRBD2 (5 bases). The CDR3 has 12 residues. Germline CDR1 is SEHNR and CDR2 is FQNEAQ (reference sequence). V gave up 5 bases and J gave up 5 bases, with 9 bases separating them. DNA of the CDR3: TGTGCCAGCAGCATCACTAGGGAGACCCAGTACTTC. It translates to CASSITRETQYF.